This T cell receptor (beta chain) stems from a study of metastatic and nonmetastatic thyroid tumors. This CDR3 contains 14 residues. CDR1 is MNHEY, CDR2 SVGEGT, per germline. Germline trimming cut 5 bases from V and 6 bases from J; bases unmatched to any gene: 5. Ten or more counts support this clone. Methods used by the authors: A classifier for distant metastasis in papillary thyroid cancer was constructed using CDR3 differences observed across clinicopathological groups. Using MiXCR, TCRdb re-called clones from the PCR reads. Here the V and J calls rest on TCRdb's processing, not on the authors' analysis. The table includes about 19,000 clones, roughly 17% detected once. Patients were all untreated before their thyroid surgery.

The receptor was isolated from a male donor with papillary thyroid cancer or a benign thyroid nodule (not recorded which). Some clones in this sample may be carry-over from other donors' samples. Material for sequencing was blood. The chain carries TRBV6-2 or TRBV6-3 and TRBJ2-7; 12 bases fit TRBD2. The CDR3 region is CASSRTSGTLEQYF. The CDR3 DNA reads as TGTGCCAGCAGTCGGACTAGCGGGACCCTCGAGCAGTACTTC.